These 28 T cell receptor beta chains share one sample of origin, sequenced in a study of CD4 T cells in relation to SARS-CoV-2 and coronaviruses. Unexposed donor CD4+ T cells date from about 2011-2018, before the COVID-19 pandemic. Generated by immunoSEQ multiplex PCR, the TCRdb table keeps only in-frame clones and is missing some. The sample includes tens of thousands of clones, about 95% seen only once; the top ten take 0.14%. The specimen sequenced was naive CD4+ T cells from PBMCs. This sample's subset: naive CD4+ T cells isolated by negative enrichment. The receptor source for this set is a human donor in good health.

This chain connects TRBV19 to TRBJ1-1, with D unresolved. The length of the CDR3 is 13 residues. Trimming removed 3 bases at V and 0 bases at J, with 5 bases between. Per the germline V gene, CDR1 is LNHDA and CDR2 is SQIVND (reference sequence). The CDR3 coding sequence is TGTGCCAGTAGTATTAATCTGAACACTGAAGCTTTCTTT. Its protein is CASSINLNTEAFF.

V and J are TRBV19 and TRBJ1-5; 10 bases are shared with TRBD1. The J segment lost 4 bases and the V segment lost 6 bases, leaving 9 bases of the junction unmatched. Germline V lookup: CDR1 LNHDA, CDR2 SQIVND (reference sequence). The CDR3 has 16 residues. The CDR3 bases are TGTGCCAGTAGCTACCGGGACAGGGGAAGGAATCAGCCCCAGCATTTT. Amino acids: CASSYRDRGRNQPQHF.

The chain has TRBV5-1 and TRBJ2-1; 9 positions agree with TRBD2. Trimming at V came to 3 bases and at J to 6 bases, leaving 13 bases not matched to a gene. There are 17 residues in the CDR3. Germline-derived CDR1 and CDR2 are SGHRS and YFSETQ. CDR3 DNA sequence: TGCGCCAGCAGCTACCAGACTAGCGGTAGCTTAGGCAATGAGCAGTTCTTC. This codes for CASSYQTSGSLGNEQFF.

The rearrangement joins TRBV14 to TRBJ2-3; D is unresolved. The germline gives CDR1 SGHDN, CDR2 FVKESK. V was shortened by 0 bases and J by 2 bases, with 9 bases between the two germline ends. This CDR3 is built from 15 residues. The CDR3 sequence: CASSQDRRVTDTQYF. Written as DNA, the CDR3 is TGTGCCAGCAGCCAAGATCGCCGGGTCACAGATACGCAGTATTTT.

The V call is TRBV10-2, the J call TRBJ2-7, with 9 bases matching TRBD2. CDR1 is WSHSY and CDR2 is SAAADI in the germline V gene. This CDR3 has 15 amino acids. V lost 7 bases and J lost 3; bases outside the gene matches: 10. The CDR3 spells CASNNPGTSSYEQYF. In nucleotides, the CDR3 is TGCGCCAGCAATAATCCCGGGACTAGCAGCTACGAGCAGTACTTC.

This chain joins TRBV28 and TRBJ2-2; no definite D call. Germline V gives CDR1 MDHEN, CDR2 SYDVKM. Trimming took 2 bases from V and 7 from J, leaving 8 bases between them. This CDR3 comprises 13 residues. The CDR3, as DNA: TGTGCCAGCAGTTTAATAGGGTACGGGGAGCTGTTTTTT. Its protein product is CASSLIGYGELFF.

This clone was picked up one time. This sequence joins TRBV7-9 and TRBJ1-1; no firm D call. The CDR3 extends over 13 amino acids. V dropped 2 bases and J dropped 1 base, with 5 bases sitting between them. Per the germline V gene, CDR1 is SEHNR and CDR2 is FQNEAQ (reference sequence). The CDR3: CASSLSENTEAFF. In DNA form, the CDR3 reads TGTGCCAGCAGCTTATCTGAGAACACTGAAGCTTTCTTT.

The chain carries TRBV1 and TRBJ2-1; the D call in the table, TRBD2, was not verified against the DNA. TRBV1 is tagged as a pseudogene. The CDR3 consists of 17 residues. CDR3 protein: CTSSPYFSGSSYNEQFF. CDR3 nucleotides: TGCACCAGCAGCCCCTACTTTAGCGGGAGCTCCTACAATGAGCAGTTCTTC.

This clone was detected only once. The J gene is TRBJ2-1, the V gene TRBV25-1; D call uncertain. This CDR3 is built from 13 residues. V lost 4 bases, J lost 9 bases, and 13 bases lay in between. CDR1 and CDR2 (germline): MGHDK, SYGVNS. CDR3 coding DNA: TGTGCCAGCAGTGCCCCAGGCTTCGGTGAGCAGTTCTTC. It yields the protein CASSAPGFGEQFF.

The V call is TRBV27, the J call TRBJ1-6, with 9 bases lining up with TRBD1. Looked up from germline, CDR1 is MNHEY and CDR2 is SMNVEV (reference sequence). This CDR3 has 15 residues. Trimming removed 6 bases from V and 8 bases from J; junction bases left unmatched: 8. The CDR3 reads CASRKQGAEYSPLHF. The DNA for the CDR3 is TGTGCCAGCAGGAAACAGGGGGCGGAGTATTCACCCCTCCACTTT.

This clone has a handful of counts. The chain employs TRBV30 and TRBJ2-7, with a possible D match to TRBD1 (5 bases). Germline V gene lookup returns CDR1 GTSNPN and CDR2 SVGIG (reference sequence). Trimming removed 3 bases at V and 2 bases at J, with 20 bases between. This CDR3 contains 16 residues. CDR3 amino acids: CAWSRAYRLLTYEQYF. The CDR3 DNA reads as TGTGCCTGGAGCAGAGCCTACAGGCTACTGACCTACGAGCAGTACTTC. Drawing the rest from reference TRBV30 and TRBJ2-7, the complete variable domain is SQTIHQWPATLVQPVGSPLSLECTVEGTSNPNLYWYRQAAGRGLQLLFYSVGIGQISSEVPQNLSASRPQDRQFILSSKKLLLSDSGFYLCAWSRAYRLLTYEQYFGPGTRLTVT.

This clone is a singleton in its sample. The rearrangement joins TRBV7-3 to TRBJ1-1; D perhaps matches TRBD1 (5 bases). Germline V gives CDR1 SGHTA, CDR2 FQGTGA. The length of the CDR3 is 13 residues. Trimming shortened V by 1 base and J by 5 bases, and 8 bases separated the two germline ends. The CDR3 nucleotides read TGTGCCAGCAGCTTAAGGGAGGGGACTGAAGCTTTCTTT. It codes for CASSLREGTEAFF. The full variable domain, in which reference TRBV7-3 and TRBJ1-1 provide the parts outside the CDR3, is GAGVSQTPSNKVTEKGKYVELRCDPISGHTALYWYRQSLGQGPEFLIYFQGTGAADDSGLPNDRFFAVRPEGSVSTLKIQRTERGDSAVYLCASSLREGTEAFFGQGTRLTVV.

For the CDR3, the DNA is TGTGCCAGCAGCTTAATGGGAGCTCAAGAGACCCAGTACTTC. It translates to CASSLMGAQETQYF. V is TRBV7-3 and J is TRBJ2-5, with D perhaps matching TRBD2 (5 bases). V was shortened by 1 base and J by 2 bases, with 8 bases between the two germline ends. This CDR3 is built from 14 residues. Germline CDR1 is SGHTA and CDR2 is FQGTGA.

This chain's CDR3 is CASSSQGVRGEQYF. DNA of the CDR3: TGTGCCAGCAGCTCACAGGGGGTCAGGGGCGAGCAGTACTTC. The genes are TRBV7-2 and TRBJ2-7, with TRBD1 identical over 8 bases. CDR3 length equals 14 residues. The V gene end was trimmed by 4 bases and the J gene end by 6 bases; junction bases not matched to a gene: 8. Germline V gene data show CDR1 as SGHTA and CDR2 as FQGNSA.

The chain joins TRBV27 to TRBJ1-1; D not certain. This CDR3 spans 13 amino acids. Germline-derived CDR1 and CDR2 are MNHEY and SMNVEV (reference sequence). V lost 3 bases and J 1 base, leaving 6 bases between the germline ends. The CDR3 DNA sequence: TGTGCCAGCAGTTTTGGGTCGAACACTGAAGCTTTCTTT. Protein: CASSFGSNTEAFF.

This chain links TRBV6-5 with TRBJ1-4; weak D call: TRBD1 (5 bases). CDR1 and CDR2 from the germline V gene are MNHEY and SVGAGI. The CDR3 length is 13 residues. V dropped 5 bases and J dropped 7 bases, with 11 bases sitting between them. The CDR3 DNA is TGTGCCAGCAGTCCCAGGGCTCGTGAAAAACTGTTTTTT. Translation: CASSPRAREKLFF.

This rearrangement joins TRBV10-3 to TRBJ2-1; D unresolved. The ends were cut back, 10 bases at V and 5 bases at J, with 9 bases in the middle. The germline V gene encodes CDR1 ENHRY and CDR2 SYGVKD. The CDR3 runs 11 residues. CDR3: CATLQDNEQFF. The CDR3 coding sequence is TGTGCCACCCTTCAGGACAATGAGCAGTTCTTC.

This clone has a single count. The CDR3 DNA reads as TGTGCCAGTAATCCAGCGGGAGTTGGCACCGGGGAGCTGTTTTTT. Translated: CASNPAGVGTGELFF. J is TRBJ2-2 and V is TRBV19, with TRBD2 matching 8 bases. Germline V gene data show CDR1 as LNHDA and CDR2 as SQIVND (reference sequence). The junction had 8 bases not matched to a gene; V was cut back by 7 bases and J by 4 bases. The CDR3 runs to 15 residues.

The rearrangement joins TRBV28 to TRBJ2-7; 7 bases agree with TRBD2. V dropped 6 bases and J dropped 9; count of bases not matched to a gene: 20. This CDR3 has 16 residues. Per germline, CDR1 MDHEN and CDR2 SYDVKM. The CDR3 loop reads CASRGVPRAGAEGQYF. CDR3 in DNA: TGTGCCAGCAGAGGAGTACCCAGGGCGGGAGCCGAGGGGCAGTACTTC.

The chain carries TRBV7-9 and TRBJ2-2, with TRBD1 matching 9 bases. J lost 4 bases, V lost 4 bases, and 7 bases had no gene match. The V gene's germline CDR1 is SEHNR and CDR2 FQNEAQ (reference sequence). CDR3 length equals 16 residues. The CDR3 DNA follows: TGTGCCAGCAGCTCACAGGGGGCTTTAGCCACCGGGGAGCTGTTTTTT. This sequence encodes CASSSQGALATGELFF.

The chain links TRBV19 to TRBJ2-7, with a weak D call TRBD1 (7 bases). The germline V gene has CDR1 LNHDA and CDR2 SQIVND (reference sequence). The length of the CDR3 is 14 residues. Trimming left V 3 bases short and J 2 bases short, with 11 bases between. Here the CDR3 DNA reads TGTGCCAGTAGTATCCGCGGGACAGCCTACGAGCAGTACTTC. Its protein is CASSIRGTAYEQYF.

The rearrangement joins TRBV28 to TRBJ1-5; weak D call: TRBD1 (6 bases). From germline, CDR1 is MDHEN and CDR2 SYDVKM. The CDR3 is 17 amino acids. Trimming removed 8 bases from V and 5 bases from J, with 25 bases in between. The CDR3 nucleotides are TGTGCCAGCGCCGGGGGGCAGGGTAATTTAGGATATCAGCCCCAGCATTTT. Its protein is CASAGGQGNLGYQPQHF.

This chain uses TRBV7-2 with TRBJ2-7, with D perhaps matching TRBD1 (6 bases). The length of the CDR3 is 12 residues. The V gene lost 5 bases and the J gene lost 2 bases, with 7 bases spanning the gap. CDR1 is SGHTA, CDR2 FQGNSA, per germline. CDR3: CASSRTAYEQYF. The CDR3 bases are TGTGCCAGCAGCCGGACAGCCTACGAGCAGTACTTC.

This clone has more than one count but fewer than ten. The chain joins TRBV27 to TRBJ2-7, with TRBD2 matching over 16 bases. The germline V gene has CDR1 MNHEY and CDR2 SMNVEV (reference sequence). J was trimmed by 4 bases and V by 6 bases; bases with no gene match: 15. The CDR3 sequence is 19 residues long. The CDR3 sequence: CASSPGTGLAGGLGYEQYF. The CDR3 DNA reads TGTGCCAGCAGCCCCGGCACGGGACTAGCGGGAGGGCTAGGGTACGAGCAGTACTTC.

The chain employs TRBV28 and TRBJ1-1; D remains ambiguous. V shed 3 bases and J shed 2 bases, with 16 bases lying between them. The CDR3 has 16 residues. Germline assignment: CDR1 MDHEN and CDR2 SYDVKM. The CDR3 reads CASSFEPPTFNTEAFF. CDR3 in DNA: TGTGCCAGCAGTTTTGAGCCCCCTACTTTTAACACTGAAGCTTTCTTT.

The genes are TRBV11-2 and TRBJ2-1; 8 bases agree with TRBD2. With V trimmed by 5 bases and J by 1 base, 16 bases remained unmatched. Germline V gene lookup returns CDR1 SGHAT and CDR2 FQNNGV. The CDR3 loop spans 19 amino acids. CDR3: CASSGGTTSSGLSYNEQFF. Here the CDR3 DNA reads TGTGCCAGCAGCGGGGGGACCACATCTAGCGGGCTATCCTACAATGAGCAGTTCTTC.

The V and J genes are TRBV10-1 and TRBJ1-2; 9 positions agree with TRBD1. Losses at the gene ends were 5 bases for V and 6 bases for J; bases not matched to a gene: 4. The germline V gene encodes CDR1 WNHNN and CDR2 SYGVQD (reference sequence). The CDR3 totals 13 residues. CDR3 bases: TGCGCCAGCAGTCTTACAGGGGGCCATGGCTACACCTTC. Amino acids: CASSLTGGHGYTF.

The V call is TRBV6-5, the J call TRBJ2-7, with unresolved D. V was shortened by 0 bases and J by 0 bases, with 6 bases between the two germline ends. CDR1 and CDR2 from the germline V gene are MNHEY and SVGAGI. The CDR3 consists of 14 residues. DNA of the CDR3: TGTGCCAGCAGTTACTCCACGAGCTCCTACGAGCAGTACTTC. Protein sequence: CASSYSTSSYEQYF.